This TCR beta chain originates from a study of shared clonotypes between healthy human individuals. Sequenced by immunoSEQ multiplex PCR; TCRdb stores in-frame clones only, minus some. Of millions of clones listed, 90% to 95% are singletons. The sequence came from a man younger than 30 in good health. The sequencing input was naive CD4+ T cells sorted from blood. The subset here: CD45RA+ positively selected.

CDR3 protein: CTSSQDWSPGQGIAYNSPLHF. In DNA form, the CDR3 reads TGCACCAGCAGCCAAGATTGGTCCCCGGGACAGGGGATCGCCTATAATTCACCCCTCCACTTT. J is TRBJ1-6 and V is TRBV1; the table's D call TRBD1 went unverified against the DNA. TRBV1 counts as a pseudogene. The CDR3 length is 21 residues.